These T cell receptor beta chains were read from a single sample in a study of early T cells in non-severe SARS-CoV-2 infection. TCRdb reanalysed the 5' RACE reads using MiXCR and keeps one entry per CDR3 protein. The table has tens of thousands of distinct CDR3 sequences, over 10% seen once; the top ten hold over 3%. The sequenced sample was whole blood. The receptors originated from an adult who was a healthcare worker with PCR-confirmed SARS-CoV-2 infection or an uninfected control (not recorded which). CDR3s include the opening cysteine and the closing phenylalanine or tryptophan. A D gene is named only where the DNA matches it firmly. Size is stated for part of the rows, as once, few or many counts, or as a class when the clone is expanded.

v_gene,j_gene,d_gene,abundance,CDR3aa,CDR3nt
TRBV11-3,TRBJ1-4,NA,many,CASSNGLGEKLFF,TGTGCCAGCAGCAATGGGCTAGGGGAAAAACTGTTTTTT
TRBV27,TRBJ1-6,TRBD1,few,CASSILRDRVNSYNSPLHF,TGTGCCAGCAGTATTCTCCGGGACAGGGTAAACTCCTATAATTCACCCCTCCACTTT
TRBV9,TRBJ2-7,NA,few,CASSVGDRSYEQYF,TGTGCCAGCAGCGTAGGCGACAGGTCCTACGAGCAGTACTTC
TRBV5-1,TRBJ1-1,NA,NA,CASSFRGNTEAFF,TGCGCCAGCAGCTTCCGGGGTAACACTGAAGCTTTCTTT
TRBV28,TRBJ1-2,NA,many,CASSPGRTNYGYTF,TGTGCCAGCAGTCCCGGACGGACTAACTATGGCTACACCTTC
TRBV11-2,TRBJ2-6,NA,NA,CASSRTNSGANVLTF,TGTGCCAGCAGTAGGACAAACTCTGGGGCCAACGTCCTGACTTTC
TRBV20-1,TRBJ1-4,TRBD1,few,CSARDEKGANTNEKLFF,TGCAGTGCTAGAGATGAAAAGGGGGCGAATACTAATGAAAAACTGTTTTTT
TRBV19,TRBJ2-7,TRBD1,many,CASTGTGKKEQYF,TGTGCCAGCACCGGGACAGGGAAGAAAGAGCAGTACTTC
TRBV12-3/TRBV12-4,TRBJ2-3,NA,many,CASSLSTGSSDTQYF,TGTGCCAGCAGTTTAAGCACAGGGAGTTCAGATACGCAGTATTTT
TRBV10-3,TRBJ1-6,NA,NA,CAISETGPVGYNSPLHF,TGTGCCATCAGTGAGACAGGGCCGGTCGGTTATAATTCACCCCTCCACTTT
TRBV29-1,TRBJ2-5,NA,many,CSVKAETQYF,TGCAGCGTGAAGGCTGAGACCCAGTACTTC
TRBV5-1,TRBJ1-1,TRBD1,many,CASSLELGTGLEAFF,TGCGCCAGCAGCTTGGAACTGGGGACAGGCCTTGAAGCTTTCTTT
TRBV7-9,TRBJ2-5,TRBD2,once,CASSGPSGQETQYF,TGTGCCAGCAGCGGACCTAGCGGACAAGAGACCCAGTACTTC
TRBV18,TRBJ2-7,TRBD2,many,CASSAGTSAYEQYF,TGTGCCAGCTCAGCCGGGACTAGTGCCTACGAGCAGTACTTC
TRBV7-9,TRBJ2-7,TRBD2,NA,CASSSTGTSPDEQYF,TGTGCCAGCAGCTCCACCGGGACTAGCCCCGACGAGCAGTACTTC
TRBV3-1,TRBJ1-2,NA,NA,CASSHNAGDGYTF,TGTGCCAGCAGCCACAATGCAGGGGATGGCTACACCTTC
TRBV3-1,TRBJ2-1,NA,few,CASSQSYNEQFF,TGTGCCAGCAGCCAAAGCTACAATGAGCAGTTCTTC
TRBV29-1,TRBJ2-1,TRBD1,many,CSAAGQVANEQFF,TGCAGCGCCGCGGGACAGGTGGCCAATGAGCAGTTCTTC
TRBV7-8,TRBJ2-3,NA,NA,CASSSLYRGTDTQYF,TGTGCCAGCAGCTCGCTCTATCGGGGCACAGATACGCAGTATTTT
TRBV6-5,TRBJ2-7,TRBD1,few,CASNSPPGTGLFRGPYEQYF,TGTGCCAGCAATTCTCCCCCCGGGACAGGTTTGTTCAGGGGTCCCTACGAGCAGTACTTC
TRBV20-1,TRBJ2-1,NA,many,CSARDGRGRQLEQFF,TGCAGTGCTAGAGATGGGCGTGGGCGACAATTGGAGCAGTTCTTC
TRBV29-1,TRBJ1-3,NA,many,CSVSRSGPSGNTIYF,TGCAGCGTGAGTAGATCCGGACCCTCTGGAAACACCATATATTTT
TRBV4-1,TRBJ2-3,NA,few,CASSLTGGSANTQYF,TGCGCCAGCAGCCTGACCGGGGGTTCAGCGAATACGCAGTATTTT
TRBV18,TRBJ2-7,TRBD1,NA,CASSPQGSRTGQYF,TGTGCCAGCTCACCCCAAGGGTCCCGGACAGGGCAGTACTTC
TRBV7-9,TRBJ1-2,NA,NA,CASSVGQFYGYTF,TGTGCCAGCAGCGTCGGACAGTTCTATGGCTACACCTTC
TRBV7-9,TRBJ1-1,TRBD1,NA,CASSLVGTGRMNTEAFF,TGTGCCAGCAGCTTAGTCGGGACAGGGAGAATGAACACTGAAGCTTTCTTT
TRBV20-1,TRBJ1-3,NA,NA,CSAGGGSGGNTIYF,TGCAGTGCTGGCGGAGGCTCTGGGGGAAACACCATATATTTT
TRBV28,TRBJ2-5,NA,many,CASSPPPTQETQYF,TGTGCCAGCAGTCCCCCTCCCACACAAGAGACCCAGTACTTC
TRBV29-1,TRBJ2-7,TRBD2,NA,CSVESSGRKDEQYF,TGCAGCGTCGAATCTAGCGGGAGAAAGGACGAGCAGTACTTC
TRBV29-1,TRBJ1-2,NA,once,CSAWAGDYGYTF,TGCAGCGCCTGGGCGGGAGACTATGGCTACACCTTC
TRBV11-2,TRBJ1-2,NA,NA,CASSLNEGSYGYTF,TGTGCCAGCAGCTTAAACGAGGGATCCTATGGCTACACCTTC
TRBV5-1,TRBJ1-6,TRBD1,many,CASSFHRGLNSPLHF,TGCGCCAGCAGCTTTCACAGGGGTCTTAATTCACCCCTCCACTTT
TRBV6-2/TRBV6-3,TRBJ2-7,TRBD1,few,CASSYETGTYEQYF,TGTGCCAGCAGTTACGAGACAGGGACCTACGAGCAGTACTTC
TRBV19,TRBJ2-1,TRBD2,NA,CASSTKTSGSNEQFF,TGTGCCAGTAGTACCAAGACTAGCGGGTCGAATGAGCAGTTCTTC
TRBV28,TRBJ2-4,TRBD2,NA,CASSLDGWAGGAKNIQYF,TGTGCCAGCAGTTTAGATGGCTGGGCGGGAGGGGCCAAAAACATTCAGTACTTC
TRBV23-1,TRBJ2-7,NA,many,CASSQSRGITGYF,TGCGCCAGCAGTCAATCGAGGGGGATTACGGGGTACTTC
TRBV15,TRBJ2-3,NA,many,CATSRDGSRTDTQYF,TGTGCCACCAGCAGAGACGGGTCCCGCACAGATACGCAGTATTTT
TRBV28,TRBJ1-2,TRBD1,many,CASIKDRGRHGYTF,TGTGCCAGCATCAAGGACAGGGGGAGGCATGGCTACACCTTC
TRBV2,TRBJ2-7,NA,few,CASSEQRAYSYEQYF,TGTGCCAGCAGTGAACAGCGGGCCTACTCCTACGAGCAGTACTTC
TRBV20-1,TRBJ2-1,TRBD2,few,CSARLRKREGLNEQFF,TGCAGTGCTAGACTCAGAAAGCGGGAGGGCCTCAATGAGCAGTTCTTC
TRBV27,TRBJ2-1,TRBD2,few,CASTATSTSTGEQFF,TGTGCCAGCACCGCGACTAGCACCTCCACCGGTGAGCAGTTCTTC
TRBV20-1,TRBJ2-5,NA,few,CSARTQQETQYF,TGCAGTGCTAGGACACAGCAAGAGACCCAGTACTTC
TRBV28,TRBJ2-3,NA,many,CASSLTPPGTDTQYF,TGTGCCAGCAGTTTAACACCCCCGGGCACAGATACGCAGTATTTT
TRBV29-1,TRBJ1-2,NA,few,CSVARLGYGYTF,TGCAGCGTTGCCCGGCTCGGCTATGGCTACACCTTC
TRBV28,TRBJ2-5,NA,few,CASSSVAGPRTSYF,TGTGCCAGCAGTTCAGTCGCAGGACCCCGAACTTCGTACTTC
TRBV5-1,TRBJ2-1,NA,many,CASTEASGGGNEQFF,TGCGCCAGCACCGAAGCGAGCGGAGGGGGAAATGAGCAGTTCTTC
TRBV20-1,TRBJ2-7,TRBD1,once,CSARGDSTYEQYF,TGCAGTGCTAGGGGGGACAGTACCTACGAGCAGTACTTC
TRBV6-2/TRBV6-3,TRBJ2-7,TRBD2,few,CASSLTSGKLYEQYF,TGTGCCAGCAGTTTAACTAGCGGAAAGCTCTACGAGCAGTACTTC
TRBV20-1,TRBJ2-3,TRBD2,many,CSARSGRDTDTQYF,TGCAGTGCTAGGAGCGGGAGGGACACAGATACGCAGTATTTT
TRBV29-1,TRBJ2-1,TRBD2,few,CSASGSYNEQFF,TGCAGTGCTAGCGGCTCCTACAATGAGCAGTTCTTC
TRBV27,TRBJ1-1,NA,few,CASSLSWNTEAFF,TGTGCCAGCAGTTTATCGTGGAACACTGAAGCTTTCTTT
TRBV3-1,TRBJ2-3,NA,once,CASSTDSTDTQYF,TGTGCCAGCAGCACCGACAGCACAGATACGCAGTATTTT
TRBV20-1,TRBJ2-5,TRBD1,NA,CSAATGGPYQETQYF,TGCAGTGCTGCCACAGGGGGCCCCTACCAAGAGACCCAGTACTTC
TRBV28,TRBJ2-1,NA,many,CASSLLRYEQFF,TGTGCCAGCAGTTTGTTACGGTATGAGCAGTTCTTC
TRBV2,TRBJ2-2,NA,once,CASRASTPNTGELFF,TGTGCCAGCAGGGCGAGCACTCCGAACACCGGGGAGCTGTTTTTT
TRBV7-6,TRBJ2-5,NA,many,CASSLSTRETQYF,TGTGCCAGCAGCCTGAGCACAAGGGAGACCCAGTACTTC
TRBV2,TRBJ2-1,TRBD1,NA,CASSDLLGTGRIF,TGTGCCAGCAGTGACTTACTCGGGACAGGGAGGATCTTC
TRBV2,TRBJ1-4,NA,few,CASQRGFEKLFF,TGTGCCAGCCAGAGGGGATTTGAAAAACTGTTTTTT
TRBV20-1,TRBJ2-7,NA,NA,CSARGARPYEQYF,TGCAGTGCTAGAGGGGCCCGCCCCTACGAGCAGTACTTC
TRBV30,TRBJ2-3,NA,many,CAWSVLGLTTDTQYF,TGTGCCTGGAGTGTACTAGGACTAACCACAGATACGCAGTATTTT